This T cell receptor beta chain is from a study of control samples from healthy donors and cancer patients. TCRdb's copy holds only in-frame clones and misses some; the assay was immunoSEQ multiplex PCR. The data show 150,000 or so clones, with just over 85% seen just once and 4.9% held by the top ten. The V gene end was trimmed by 3 bases and the J gene end by 7 bases; junction bases not matched to a gene: 8. The germline V gene has CDR1 PRHDT and CDR2 FYEKMQ (reference sequence). The CDR3 runs 15 residues. Sequenced: blood. The sequence was collected from a woman in her thirties in good health. The V gene is TRBV13, the J gene TRBJ2-5, with 10 bases aligning to TRBD2. The CDR3 region has the DNA TGTGCCAGCAGCTTCGCTAGCGGGGGTCCGGGGACCCAGTACTTC. This gives the protein CASSFASGGPGTQYF.